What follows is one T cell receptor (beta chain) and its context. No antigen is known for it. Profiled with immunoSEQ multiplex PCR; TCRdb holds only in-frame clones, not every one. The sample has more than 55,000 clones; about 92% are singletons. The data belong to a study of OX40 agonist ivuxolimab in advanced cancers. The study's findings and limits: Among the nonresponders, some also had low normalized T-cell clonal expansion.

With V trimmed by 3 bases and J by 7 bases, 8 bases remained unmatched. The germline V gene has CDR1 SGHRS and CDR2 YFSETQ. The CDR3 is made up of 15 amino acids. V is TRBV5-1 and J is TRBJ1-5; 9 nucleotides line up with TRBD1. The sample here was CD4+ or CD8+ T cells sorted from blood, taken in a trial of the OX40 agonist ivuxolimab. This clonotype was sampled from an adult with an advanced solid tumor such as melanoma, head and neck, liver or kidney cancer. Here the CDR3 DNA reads TGCGCCAGCAGCTGGACAGGGGTTCTAGGACAGCCCCAGCATTTT. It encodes CASSWTGVLGQPQHF.